This T cell receptor beta chain is from a study of spatial heterogeneity in lung cancer. The CDR3 runs to 14 residues. Germline V gives CDR1 MNHNS, CDR2 SASEGT. Points from the study as a whole: Counts of expanded alpha and beta TCRs within tumors tracked the tumor nonsynonymous mutation count. Estimation of coverage gave values of around 7% for alpha and approximately 12% for beta chains in tumor T cells.

This clonotype was observed a few times. Antigen: not known. TCRdb used MiXCR to reprocess the 5' RACE reads, holding one entry per CDR3 protein. This sample has about 17,000 distinct CDR3 sequences; roughly 6.2% occur once, and the top ten carry under 7%. The time point: sample taken at primary tumor resection. Source: lung tumor tissue, taken at surgery. This chain links TRBV6-1 with TRBJ1-5, with D possibly matching TRBD1 (5 bases). The receptor was isolated from a male donor with early-stage non-small cell lung cancer. CDR3 sequence: CATLATANNQPQHF. The CDR3 DNA is TGTGCTACACTTGCGACAGCCAACAATCAGCCCCAGCATTTT.